The 22 T cell receptor beta chains given below trace back to one sample, sequenced in a study of CD8 T cells in ankylosing spondylitis. Each CDR3 protein is one row after TCRdb ran MiXCR on the 5' RACE reads. This table holds some 140,000 distinct CDR3 sequences, over 10% found once. Sequenced sample: blood, either unsorted or a sorted T cell fraction (not recorded which). These receptor sequences come from a female donor with ankylosing spondylitis or in good health (not recorded which).

The chain is built from TRBV12-3 or TRBV12-4 and TRBJ2-2; D gene ambiguous. Trimming stripped 6 bases from V and 1 base from J, with 9 bases between. There are 14 residues in the CDR3. This chain's CDR3 is CASSPTWNTGELFF. CDR3 coding DNA: TGTGCCAGCAGCCCTACCTGGAACACCGGGGAGCTGTTTTTT.

Many counts were recorded for this clonotype. The chain has TRBV19 and TRBJ2-5; TRBD1 matches at 7 bases. Germline CDR1 and CDR2: LNHDA and SQIVND (reference sequence). The CDR3 contains 16 residues. After removal of 5 bases from V and 3 bases from J, the junction contained 12 bases not matched to a gene. This chain's CDR3 is CASSPLLDRREETQYF. The CDR3 DNA follows: TGTGCCAGTAGTCCTCTCTTGGACAGGAGAGAAGAGACCCAGTACTTC.

On this clonotype: A much larger clone lies one base from this, so it may be a read error. CDR3 nucleotides: TGTGCCAGCAGCTTTCTAACAGCTAACTATGGCGACACCTTC. Encoded protein: CASSFLTANYGDTF. The chain carries TRBV7-9 and TRBJ1-2; no definite D call. This CDR3 has 14 residues. Germline CDR1 is SEHNR and CDR2 is FQNEAQ (reference sequence). Filled out from reference TRBV7-9 and TRBJ1-2, the complete variable domain reads DTGVSQNPRHKITKRGQNVTFRCDPISEHNRLYWYRQTLGQGPEFLTYFQNEAQLEKSRLLSDRFSAERPKGSFSTLEIQRTEQGDSAMYLCASSFLTANYGDTFGSGTRLTVV.

Ten or more counts support this clonotype. The chain is built from TRBV20-1 and TRBJ1-5; the match to TRBD1 covers 7 bases. CDR1 and CDR2 (germline): DFQATT, SNEGSKA (reference sequence). The V segment lost 3 bases and the J segment 7 bases; nucleotides outside the gene matches: 18. The length of the CDR3 is 17 residues. The CDR3 spells CSAREEGTVFFGQPQHF. The CDR3 DNA is TGCAGTGCTAGGGAGGAAGGGACAGTTTTTTTTGGGCAGCCCCAGCATTTT.

The chain is built from TRBV7-6 and TRBJ2-2; unclear D gene. The CDR3 extends over 15 amino acids. Germline V gives CDR1 SGHVS, CDR2 FNYEAQ. V was clipped by 5 bases and J by 1 base, with 11 bases between them. The CDR3 protein is CASSPGWGNTGELFF. The CDR3, as DNA: TGTGCCAGCAGCCCAGGATGGGGGAACACCGGGGAGCTGTTTTTT. The full variable domain, with the rest looked up from reference TRBV7-6 and TRBJ2-2, is GAGVSQSPRYKVTKRGQDVALRCDPISGHVSLYWYRQALGQGPEFLTYFNYEAQQDKSGLPNDRFSAERPEGSISTLTIQRTEQRDSAMYRCASSPGWGNTGELFFGEGSRLTVL.

The chain employs TRBV5-1 and TRBJ2-2, with D perhaps TRBD2 (6 bases). Trimming removed 1 base at V and 1 base at J, with 8 bases between. The CDR3 has 15 amino acids. Germline V gene data show CDR1 as SGHRS and CDR2 as YFSETQ. Here the CDR3 reads CASSLSGENTGELFF. The CDR3 nucleotides read TGCGCCAGCAGCTTGTCGGGAGAGAACACCGGGGAGCTGTTTTTT.

This clonotype was seen repeatedly, ten times or more. The chain recombines TRBV19 with TRBJ1-2; 7 positions match TRBD1. The junction had 6 bases not matched to a gene; V was cut back by 3 bases and J by 2 bases. The CDR3 spans 15 residues. Germline V gene data show CDR1 as LNHDA and CDR2 as SQIVND (reference sequence). Here the CDR3 DNA reads TGTGCCAGTAGTATTGTGGAAGGGGGCAACTATGGCTACACCTTC. Amino acid sequence: CASSIVEGGNYGYTF.

Many counts were recorded for this clonotype. CDR3 in DNA: TGTGCCAGCAGCCCCCTAGCGGGAGTTTACAATGAGCAGTTCTTC. Residues: CASSPLAGVYNEQFF. The J gene is TRBJ2-1, the V gene TRBV3-1; 10 bases line up with TRBD2. The J segment lost 4 bases and the V segment lost 4 bases, leaving 4 bases of the junction unmatched. The CDR3 extends over 15 amino acids. Looked up from germline, CDR1 is LGHDT and CDR2 is YNNKEL (reference sequence).

This clonotype was seen many times. The V gene is TRBV20-1, the J gene TRBJ1-2; D not resolved. The CDR3 has 13 residues. The V and J ends lost 1 base and 2 bases respectively, with 8 bases between them. Germline V gives CDR1 DFQATT, CDR2 SNEGSKA (reference sequence). In nucleotides, the CDR3 is TGCAGTGCTAGAGTGGCGGAAAACTATGGCTACACCTTC. Residues: CSARVAENYGYTF.

This clonotype was counted at least ten times. The genes are TRBV19 and TRBJ2-1, with TRBD2 matching 7 bases. The V segment lost 1 base and the J segment 3 bases; nucleotides outside the gene matches: 3. This CDR3 has 15 residues. Germline V gene sequence: CDR1 LNHDA, CDR2 SQIVND (reference sequence). The CDR3 DNA follows: TGTGCCAGTAGTATAGTCCTAGCGGTCTACAATGAGCAGTTCTTC. Protein sequence: CASSIVLAVYNEQFF.

The chain is built from TRBV18 and TRBJ2-7; the match to TRBD1 covers 9 bases. Germline assignment: CDR1 KGHSH and CDR2 LQKENI. Trimming at V came to 3 bases and at J to 1 base, leaving 7 bases not matched to a gene. The CDR3 loop spans 16 amino acids. The CDR3 loop reads CASSPGTGQWSYEQYF. The DNA of the CDR3 is TGTGCCAGCTCACCGGGGACAGGGCAATGGTCCTACGAGCAGTACTTC.

Ten or more counts support this clonotype. The chain links TRBV28 to TRBJ2-1, with TRBD2 matching 14 bases. The germline V gene encodes CDR1 MDHEN and CDR2 SYDVKM. This CDR3 is built from 16 residues. The trim removed 8 bases at V and 8 bases at J, leaving 11 bases unmatched. The CDR3 coding sequence is TGTGCCAGCTTCTCGGGGGGACTAGCGGGAGTTTATGAGCAGTTCTTC. Encoded protein: CASFSGGLAGVYEQFF.

This clonotype has at least ten counts. J is TRBJ1-2 and V is TRBV28; weak D call: TRBD1 (5 bases). With 10 bases removed from V and 5 bases from J, the gap between germline ends came to 17 bases. Germline V CDR1 and CDR2: MDHEN, SYDVKM. The CDR3 spans 13 residues. The DNA for the CDR3 is TGTGCCACCTACCTCGGGACGGAATATGGCTACACCTTC. Its protein is CATYLGTEYGYTF.

This clonotype has at least ten counts. The CDR3 DNA reads as TGTGCCAGCAAGTTCGGGGAGACCCAGTACTTC. Protein sequence: CASKFGETQYF. The V gene is TRBV6-5, the J gene TRBJ2-5, with no clear D. V shed 7 bases and J shed 5 bases, with 8 bases lying between them. This CDR3 is built from 11 residues. Germline V lookup: CDR1 MNHEY, CDR2 SVGAGI.

This clonotype appeared many times. The J gene is TRBJ2-3, the V gene TRBV7-2; D perhaps matches TRBD2 (5 bases). The V gene lost 5 bases and the J gene lost 4 bases, with 16 bases spanning the gap. CDR1 is SGHTA, CDR2 FQGNSA, per germline. CDR3 size: 15 residues. The CDR3 sequence is CASSEKASSADTQYF. The CDR3 DNA follows: TGTGCCAGCAGCGAAAAGGCTAGCTCCGCAGATACGCAGTATTTT.

This clonotype was seen repeatedly, ten times or more. The rearrangement joins TRBV28 to TRBJ1-3, with 12 bases lining up with TRBD1. This CDR3 is 17 amino acids long. J was trimmed by 3 bases and V by 7 bases; bases with no gene match: 10. Germline V gene sequence: CDR1 MDHEN, CDR2 SYDVKM. In nucleotides, the CDR3 is TGTGCCAGCACCAACCCGGGACAGGGGGCTTTTGGAAACACCATATATTTT. Its translation is CASTNPGQGAFGNTIYF. Complete variable domain (other parts from reference TRBV28 and TRBJ1-3): DVKVTQSSRYLVKRTGEKVFLECVQDMDHENMFWYRQDPGLGLRLIYFSYDVKMKEKGDIPEGYSVSREKKERFSLILESASTNQTSMYLCASTNPGQGAFGNTIYFGEGSWLTVV.

At least ten counts were recorded for this clonotype. This chain uses TRBV12-3 or TRBV12-4 with TRBJ2-3, with 9 bases identical to TRBD1. The CDR3 extends over 15 amino acids. J gave up 6 bases and V 7 bases, and 11 bases lay outside the gene matches. CDR3 loop: CASKRDRVSADTQYF. In DNA form, the CDR3 reads TGTGCCAGCAAGCGGGACAGGGTATCCGCGGATACGCAGTATTTT.

This clonotype was seen a few times. The rearrangement links TRBV2 to TRBJ1-1; 7 nucleotides match TRBD1. This CDR3 is 16 amino acids long. CDR1 is SNHLY and CDR2 is FYNNEI in the germline V gene. With 7 bases clipped from V and 3 bases from J, the junction kept 14 bases outside the gene matches. Here the CDR3 DNA reads TGTGCCAGCACCCTGAAGCGGAGGGACAGTCACACTGAAGCTTTCTTT. This sequence encodes CASTLKRRDSHTEAFF.

The chain carries TRBV5-1 and TRBJ2-2; 9 bases match TRBD1. V trimming: 5 bases; J trimming: 11 bases; junction bases outside the gene matches: 10. The germline gives CDR1 SGHRS, CDR2 YFSETQ. This CDR3 comprises 14 residues. CDR3 sequence: CASRSGTGSLELFF. CDR3 sequence (DNA): TGCGCCAGCAGATCCGGGACAGGGAGTCTAGAGCTGTTTTTT.

This clonotype was recorded at least ten times. The rearrangement joins TRBV18 to TRBJ2-1; 7 nucleotides line up with TRBD2. V lost 3 bases, J lost 7 bases, and 12 bases stayed unmatched. Germline-derived CDR1 and CDR2 are KGHSH and LQKENI. This CDR3 spans 16 amino acids. The CDR3 DNA reads TGTGCCAGCTCACCTGGGGCGAGCGGGACTTGGAATGAGCAGTTCTTC. Translation gives CASSPGASGTWNEQFF.

This clonotype was found many times. The chain recombines TRBV7-6 with TRBJ2-5, with D possibly being TRBD2 (6 bases). Germline CDR1 is SGHVS and CDR2 is FNYEAQ. V was trimmed by 1 base and J by 4 bases, leaving 7 bases between them. The CDR3 totals 13 residues. The CDR3 loop is CASSLGLGETQYF. In nucleotides, the CDR3 is TGTGCCAGCAGCTTAGGACTAGGAGAGACCCAGTACTTC. Based on the CDR3 plus reference TRBV7-6 and TRBJ2-5, the full variable domain is GAGVSQSPRYKVTKRGQDVALRCDPISGHVSLYWYRQALGQGPEFLTYFNYEAQQDKSGLPNDRFSAERPEGSISTLTIQRTEQRDSAMYRCASSLGLGETQYFGPGTRLLVL.

Many counts were recorded for this clonotype. The CDR3: CASSYGIQETQYF. The CDR3 DNA sequence: TGTGCCAGCAGCTATGGAATTCAAGAGACCCAGTACTTC. V usage is TRBV7-6 and J usage is TRBJ2-5; D call uncertain. Germline-derived CDR1 and CDR2 are SGHVS and FNYEAQ. Trimming cost V 4 bases and J 2 bases, with 8 bases left between them. The CDR3 length is 13 residues. The variable domain in full, with the rest retrieved from reference TRBV7-6 and TRBJ2-5, is GAGVSQSPRYKVTKRGQDVALRCDPISGHVSLYWYRQALGQGPEFLTYFNYEAQQDKSGLPNDRFSAERPEGSISTLTIQRTEQRDSAMYRCASSYGIQETQYFGPGTRLLVL.